The clone carrying this TCR beta chain was seen a few times. What it recognizes is unknown. This specimen comes from a study of T cell repertoires in cytomegalovirus infection. Study at large: TCR beta signatures that were public indicated CMV infection and matching HLA type.

Findings and limits, study-wide: Of the TCR beta families, the public ones yielded a cumulative frequency that identified carriers of CMV plus the relevant HLA. Within the response measured ex vivo, HLA-C-restricted CMV-specific TCR beta clonotypes were dominant.

TCRdb reprocessed the reads via MiXCR and lists one record per CDR3 protein. The sample has about 260,000 distinct CDR3 sequences, approximately 13% seen once. The CDR3 totals 16 residues. Trimming removed 3 bases from V and 8 bases from J; junction bases left unmatched: 9. Germline V gene sequence: CDR1 SGDLS, CDR2 YYNGEE. This receptor was identified in a human donor in good health (CMV status not recorded). Some clones in this sample may be carry-over from other donors' samples. Specimen: PBMCs. The genes are TRBV9 and TRBJ1-4; 11 bases map to TRBD1. The CDR3 nucleotides read TGTGCCAGCAGCGGCGGACAGGGGGCAAGATGGGAAAAACTGTTTTTT. Translating gives CASSGGQGARWEKLFF.